The source of this T cell receptor beta chain is a study of blood T cell repertoires in COVID-19. About the research overall: The United States, Italy and Spain were the sources of the acute and convalescent COVID-19 samples. T cells, B-cell-depleted T cells, or PBMCs provided the cDNA or gDNA that served as material.

With 1 base removed from V and 0 bases from J, the gap between germline ends came to 7 bases. The germline V gene encodes CDR1 MGHRA and CDR2 YSYEKL. This CDR3 spans 15 amino acids. Under the authors' procedure: The assay estimated nucleated cells by amplifying reference gene primers. The assay was immunoSEQ multiplex PCR, and TCRdb's table has in-frame clones only and misses some. D and trimming come from the DNA, and the V and J calls and clone size come from that table. Of under 300,000 clones listed, around 87% were seen once; the top ten hold 7.1%. The sample taken for sequencing was peripheral blood. The receptor was isolated from a woman aged 65 to 85 with active or convalescent COVID-19. The chain couples TRBV4-1 to TRBJ1-3; D unresolved. The CDR3 is CASSQGGDSGNTIYF. CDR3 nucleotides: TGCGCCAGCAGCCAAGGGGGAGACTCTGGAAACACCATATATTTT.